A single sample is the source of the 27 T cell receptor beta chains below, sequenced in a study of blood T cell repertoires in COVID-19. TCRdb keeps only in-frame clones here, not all; method: immunoSEQ multiplex PCR. The table includes roughly 220,000 clones, around 87% detected once. Material for sequencing was PBMCs or T cells enriched from blood (not recorded which). The receptors originated from a woman younger than 35 in a cohort exposed to, infected with or recovered from COVID-19 (not recorded which).

The chain links TRBV7-9 to TRBJ1-2; 10 positions match TRBD1. This CDR3 contains 18 residues. With 3 bases clipped from V and 4 bases from J, the junction kept 14 bases outside the gene matches. The germline CDR1 and CDR2 sequences are SEHNR and FQNEAQ (reference sequence). CDR3: CASSFSGDRGRISYGYTF. CDR3 in DNA: TGTGCCAGCAGCTTTTCAGGGGACAGGGGTCGAATTAGCTATGGCTACACCTTC.

V gene TRBV28 combines with J gene TRBJ1-5; 7 bases fit TRBD1. The CDR3 has 14 residues. Germline CDR1 is MDHEN and CDR2 is SYDVKM. Trimming removed 6 bases from V and 2 bases from J; junction bases left unmatched: 4. The CDR3 region has the DNA TGTGCCAGCAGCCTGACAGGGCGCAATCAGCCCCAGCATTTT. This translates into CASSLTGRNQPQHF. Using reference TRBV28 and TRBJ1-5 for the parts outside the CDR3, the full variable domain is DVKVTQSSRYLVKRTGEKVFLECVQDMDHENMFWYRQDPGLGLRLIYFSYDVKMKEKGDIPEGYSVSREKKERFSLILESASTNQTSMYLCASSLTGRNQPQHFGDGTRLSIL.

The chain couples TRBV6-2 or TRBV6-3 to TRBJ2-2; TRBD2 matches at 8 bases. This CDR3 is built from 16 residues. Looked up from germline, CDR1 is MNHEY and CDR2 is SVGEGT. Trimming took 5 bases from V and 6 from J; bases not matched to a gene: 11. The CDR3 coding sequence is TGTGCCAGCAGTCGCCCCCAGCGGGGGCATTCCGGGGAGCTGTTTTTT. Its translation: CASSRPQRGHSGELFF.

This chain uses TRBV4-1 with TRBJ1-2; D is possibly TRBD1 (6 bases). This CDR3 has 19 amino acids. V lost 0 bases, J lost 4 bases, and 24 bases lay in between. Germline CDR1 reads MGHRA; CDR2 reads YSYEKL. DNA for the CDR3: TGCGCCAGCAGCCAAGAAGGGGGGGCCCTGGGGTTCGCCTCCTATGGCTACACCTTC. Protein product: CASSQEGGALGFASYGYTF.

V usage is TRBV18 and J usage is TRBJ1-2; no firm D call. CDR3 length: 13 residues. In germline, CDR1 is KGHSH, CDR2 LQKENI. Trimming shortened V by 3 bases and J by 2 bases, and 7 bases separated the two germline ends. CDR3 in DNA: TGTGCCAGCTCACCGGAGGTGAACTATGGCTACACCTTC. It specifies CASSPEVNYGYTF.

The chain recombines TRBV3-1 (or the pseudogene TRBV3-2) with TRBJ1-5; the D gene is possibly TRBD1 (5 bases). The germline gives CDR1 LGHDT, CDR2 YNNKEL (reference sequence). V was clipped by 1 base and J by 6 bases, with 7 bases between them. The CDR3 runs to 13 residues. CDR3: CASSQAGGQPQHF. The CDR3 nucleotides are TGTGCCAGCAGCCAAGCGGGGGGTCAGCCCCAGCATTTT.

V gene TRBV19 combines with J gene TRBJ1-4, with 10 bases lining up with TRBD1. Germline lookup yields CDR1 LNHDA and CDR2 SQIVND (reference sequence). CDR3 length: 14 residues. J was trimmed by 7 bases and V by 6 bases; bases with no gene match: 5. DNA for the CDR3: TGTGCCAGTAGGGACGGGACAGGGGTTGAAAAACTGTTTTTT. This codes for CASRDGTGVEKLFF.

This chain connects TRBV24-1 to TRBJ2-1; 7 bases line up with TRBD1. CDR1 is KGHDR and CDR2 is SFDVKD in the germline V gene. With 0 bases clipped from V and 7 bases from J, the junction kept 8 bases outside the gene matches. The CDR3 length is 16 residues. In nucleotides, the CDR3 is TGTGCCACCAGTGATTTGTCCCAGGGGGTTGGGAATGAGCAGTTCTTC. It codes for CATSDLSQGVGNEQFF.

This clone showed up just once. As DNA, the CDR3 is TGTGCCAGCTCACCGGACTGGGGGGGCGCCACGCCCCAGCATTTT. Its protein is CASSPDWGGATPQHF. The gene calls are TRBV18 and TRBJ1-5, with D possibly matching TRBD1 (6 bases). The CDR3 is 15 amino acids. Germline-derived CDR1 and CDR2 are KGHSH and LQKENI. The germline V and J ends were trimmed by 3 bases and 9 bases, with 18 bases remaining between them.

This clone was counted only a few times. The V call is TRBV5-1, the J call TRBJ2-2, with TRBD2 identical over 7 bases. V was clipped by 0 bases and J by 0 bases; unmatched bases: 5. Germline assignment: CDR1 SGHRS and CDR2 YFSETQ. This CDR3 is 17 amino acids long. CDR3: CASSLAPAGANTGELFF. The CDR3 nucleotides read TGCGCCAGCAGCTTGGCCCCTGCGGGGGCGAACACCGGGGAGCTGTTTTTT.

The sample holds one count of this clone. This chain connects TRBV6-5 to TRBJ1-2, with 7 bases lining up with TRBD1. J lost 7 bases, V lost 9 bases, and 14 bases had no gene match. CDR1 is MNHEY and CDR2 is SVGAGI in the germline V gene. CDR3 length: 14 residues. In DNA, the CDR3 is TGTGCCAGTAAACAACAGGGGCCGGTTTTTGGCTACACCTTC. Translated: CASKQQGPVFGYTF.

The chain couples TRBV7-9 to TRBJ1-1; D is uncertain. CDR1 is SEHNR, CDR2 FQNEAQ, per germline (reference sequence). The CDR3 is 13 amino acids. The ends were cut back, 3 bases at V and 3 bases at J, with 8 bases in the middle. The CDR3 here is CASSFTSHTEAFF. The DNA for the CDR3 is TGTGCCAGCAGCTTCACTAGTCACACTGAAGCTTTCTTT.

This chain joins TRBV3-1 (or the pseudogene TRBV3-2) and TRBJ2-6; the D gene is possibly TRBD1 (5 bases). From germline, CDR1 is LGHDT and CDR2 YNNKEL (reference sequence). With 4 bases removed from V and 3 bases from J, the gap between germline ends came to 13 bases. This CDR3 has 16 amino acids. CDR3 bases: TGTGCCAGCAGCCTTGAGACAGTTAGTGGGGCCAACGTCCTGACTTTC. This sequence encodes CASSLETVSGANVLTF.

J is TRBJ1-1 and V is TRBV12-3 or TRBV12-4; the D gene is possibly TRBD1 (6 bases). Between the trimmed V and J ends, which lost 5 bases and 1 base, there was a span of 8 bases. There are 13 residues in the CDR3. This CDR3 reads CASSKDRNTEAFF. Here the CDR3 DNA reads TGTGCCAGCAGTAAGGACAGGAACACTGAAGCTTTCTTT.

CDR3 bases: TGCGCCAGCAGCTTGGAGCTATATTACAATGAGCAGTTCTTC. This translates into CASSLELYYNEQFF. The genes are TRBV5-1 and TRBJ2-1; D gene uncertain. The germline gives CDR1 SGHRS, CDR2 YFSETQ. Trimming removed 0 bases at V and 4 bases at J, with 8 bases between. This CDR3 is built from 14 residues.

This chain uses TRBV7-6 with TRBJ1-4, with D perhaps TRBD1 (6 bases). The V gene's germline CDR1 is SGHVS and CDR2 FNYEAQ. The ends were cut back, 1 base at V and 2 bases at J, with 8 bases in the middle. CDR3 size: 15 residues. The CDR3 DNA follows: TGTGCCAGCAGCTTAGGGGGGGGCACTAATGAAAAACTGTTTTTT. This codes for CASSLGGGTNEKLFF.

This chain links TRBV5-1 with TRBJ2-2, with D perhaps matching TRBD1 (6 bases). V lost 0 bases, J lost 2 bases, and 11 bases lay in between. This CDR3 has 16 residues. Germline CDR1 and CDR2: SGHRS and YFSETQ. CDR3 sequence (DNA): TGCGCCAGCAGCTTGGGGACAGTAGTTAACACCGGGGAGCTGTTTTTT. Amino acid sequence: CASSLGTVVNTGELFF.

Concerning this clone: One end of the junction fails to match germline, which may point to a read error. V is TRBV2 and J is TRBJ1-2; maybe TRBD1 (6 bases). This CDR3 comprises 10 residues. Germline V lookup: CDR1 SNHLY, CDR2 FYNNEI. CDR3 in DNA: TGTGCCAGCAGTCAGACAGGTTCGGCCTTC. It codes for CASSQTGSAF. Based on the CDR3 plus reference TRBV2 and TRBJ1-2, the full variable domain is EPEVTQTPSHQVTQMGQEVILRCVPISNHLYFYWYRQILGQKVEFLVSFYNNEISEKSEIFDDQFSVERPDGSNFTLKIRSTKLEDSAMYFCASSQTGSAFGSGTRLTVV.

The gene calls are TRBV19 and TRBJ1-2; D is perhaps TRBD1 (5 bases). The V gene's germline CDR1 is LNHDA and CDR2 SQIVND (reference sequence). Trimming stripped 3 bases from V and 6 bases from J, with 8 bases between. The CDR3 consists of 12 residues. CDR3 loop: CASSIAQDGYTF. The CDR3 nucleotides are TGTGCCAGTAGTATTGCACAGGATGGCTACACCTTC.

The chain uses TRBV19 and TRBJ2-1; unclear D gene. The V end lost 3 bases, the J end lost 7 bases, and 16 bases lay between the germline ends. Germline-derived CDR1 and CDR2 are LNHDA and SQIVND (reference sequence). The CDR3 covers 15 residues. The CDR3 loop is CASSMGPGPANEQFF. The CDR3 nucleotides read TGTGCCAGTAGTATGGGTCCAGGCCCCGCTAATGAGCAGTTCTTC.

The V gene is TRBV7-9, the J gene TRBJ1-2, with TRBD1 matching over 8 bases. Germline CDR1 is SEHNR and CDR2 is FQNEAQ (reference sequence). V dropped 7 bases and J dropped 6; count of bases not matched to a gene: 19. The CDR3 covers 17 residues. CDR3 loop: CASTIGQGSGTGDGYTF. The CDR3, as DNA: TGTGCCAGCACCATTGGACAGGGAAGTGGAACTGGAGATGGCTACACCTTC. Using reference TRBV7-9 and TRBJ1-2 for the parts outside the CDR3, the full variable domain is DTGVSQNPRHKITKRGQNVTFRCDPISEHNRLYWYRQTLGQGPEFLTYFQNEAQLEKSRLLSDRFSAERPKGSFSTLEIQRTEQGDSAMYLCASTIGQGSGTGDGYTFGSGTRLTVV.

The chain carries TRBV6-5 and TRBJ2-1, with TRBD2 identical over 10 bases. Germline CDR1 is MNHEY and CDR2 is SVGAGI. Trimming took 5 bases from V and 8 from J; bases not matched to a gene: 6. The CDR3 spans 14 residues. In DNA, the CDR3 is TGTGCCAGCAGTCCAGCGGGAGGGCGGTATGAGCAGTTCTTC. Translation gives CASSPAGGRYEQFF.

The chain carries TRBV30 and TRBJ1-6; tentatively, D is TRBD1 (6 bases). CDR1 is GTSNPN, CDR2 SVGIG, per germline (reference sequence). The length of the CDR3 is 16 residues. Trimming removed 4 bases at V and 3 bases at J, with 16 bases between. CDR3 coding DNA: TGTGCCTGGACTAGACACCGGGACAACTATAATTCACCCCTCCACTTT. Protein sequence: CAWTRHRDNYNSPLHF. Based on the CDR3 plus reference TRBV30 and TRBJ1-6, the full variable domain is SQTIHQWPATLVQPVGSPLSLECTVEGTSNPNLYWYRQAAGRGLQLLFYSVGIGQISSEVPQNLSASRPQDRQFILSSKKLLLSDSGFYLCAWTRHRDNYNSPLHFGNGTRLTVT.

CDR3 sequence: CATRQGNIYEQYF. The CDR3 bases are TGTGCCACCCGACAGGGGAATATCTACGAGCAGTACTTC. The chain carries TRBV6-5 and TRBJ2-7; 8 bases fit TRBD1. The J segment lost 3 bases and the V segment lost 10 bases, leaving 8 bases of the junction unmatched. Germline V gene sequence: CDR1 MNHEY, CDR2 SVGAGI. The CDR3 length is 13 residues.

V gene TRBV9 combines with J gene TRBJ1-3; unclear D gene. Germline CDR1 reads SGDLS; CDR2 reads YYNGEE. V shed 2 bases and J shed 0 bases, with 6 bases lying between them. The CDR3 loop spans 14 amino acids. The CDR3 DNA reads as TGTGCCAGCAGCGTTGTAGCCTCTGGAAACACCATATATTTT. Its translation is CASSVVASGNTIYF.

This clone is a singleton in its sample. This chain connects TRBV7-2 to TRBJ2-1; 8 nucleotides agree with TRBD2. J was trimmed by 9 bases and V by 4 bases; bases with no gene match: 8. This CDR3 contains 14 residues. Germline V gene lookup returns CDR1 SGHTA and CDR2 FQGNSA. CDR3 DNA sequence: TGTGCCAGCAGCTCGGAGACTAGCGAGACTGAGCAGTTCTTC. This codes for CASSSETSETEQFF.

V gene TRBV6-5 combines with J gene TRBJ2-5; the D gene is possibly TRBD1 (6 bases). This CDR3 region has 14 residues. Looked up from germline, CDR1 is MNHEY and CDR2 is SVGAGI. Trimming removed 4 bases from V and 1 base from J, with 10 bases in between. The CDR3, as DNA: TGTGCCAGCAGTTCCTCAGGGGCCCAAGAGACCCAGTACTTC. This translates into CASSSSGAQETQYF.